The 7 T cell receptor beta chains reported below all come from one sample, sequenced in a study of identical twins. Each CDR3 protein is one row after TCRdb ran MiXCR on the 5' RACE reads. This sample carries hundreds of thousands of distinct CDR3 sequences, 15% to 20% of them seen once, and the ten largest clones take about an eighth. The data were also submitted as part of a second study, on T cells expressing NK-cell markers.

Source material: PBMCs. The receptors shown here come from a woman aged 18-29 years in good health.

The V gene is TRBV9, the J gene TRBJ1-6; D is unclear. CDR3 length: 13 amino acids. Per germline, CDR1 SGDLS and CDR2 YYNGEE. The V end was cut by 3 bases, the J end by 9 bases, with 10 bases between. The CDR3: CASSEISRSPLHF. For the CDR3, the DNA is TGTGCCAGCAGCGAAATTAGCCGTTCACCCCTCCACTTT.

The chain combines TRBV12-3 or TRBV12-4 with TRBJ2-1; TRBD1 is a possible D gene (6 bases). This CDR3 is built from 11 residues. With 10 bases removed from V and 10 bases from J, the gap between germline ends came to 14 bases. The CDR3 is CATTPGDEQFF. CDR3 DNA: TGTGCCACCACACCAGGGGACGAGCAGTTCTTC.

The V call is TRBV5-1, the J call TRBJ2-1; TRBD1 might be the D (5 bases). This CDR3 has 15 amino acids. Germline V gives CDR1 SGHRS, CDR2 YFSETQ. V was cut by 2 bases and J by 5 bases, with 14 bases left in between. The CDR3, as DNA: TGCGCCAGCAGCTTAACAGGCCCCCCAAACAATGAGCAGTTCTTC. Translated, it gives CASSLTGPPNNEQFF.

CDR3 DNA sequence: TGCAGTGCTACGGGGACAGGAAACACCATATATTTT. Protein sequence: CSATGTGNTIYF. V gene TRBV20-1 combines with J gene TRBJ1-3; a possible D gene is TRBD1 (6 bases). The V gene's germline CDR1 is DFQATT and CDR2 SNEGSKA (reference sequence). V was shortened by 4 bases and J by 4 bases, with 8 bases between the two germline ends. The CDR3 is 12 residues long.

The rearrangement uses TRBV12-3 or TRBV12-4 and TRBJ1-1, with TRBD1 matching 7 bases. V was pared by 2 bases and J by 1 base, with 7 bases of the junction left unmatched. The CDR3 has 16 residues. This CDR3 is CASSLWAGGPNTEAFF. For the CDR3, the DNA is TGTGCCAGCAGTTTATGGGCAGGGGGGCCGAACACTGAAGCTTTCTTT.

CDR3 bases: TGTGCCAGCAGTTCCGCCGGGACAGGGGGTGGCTACACCTTC. Its protein is CASSSAGTGGGYTF. The V call is TRBV6-5, the J call TRBJ1-2; 11 positions match TRBD1. There are 14 residues in the CDR3. CDR1 and CDR2 (germline): MNHEY, SVGAGI. V gave up 4 bases and J gave up 7 bases; unmatched junction bases: 5.

This clonotype was counted a few times. V and J are TRBV20-1 and TRBJ2-7; D not certain. V lost 1 base to trimming and J lost 5 bases, with 18 bases between them. Germline V gene data show CDR1 as DFQATT and CDR2 as SNEGSKA (reference sequence). The CDR3 spans 15 residues. The CDR3 sequence is CSARGRKTLRHEQYF. In nucleotides, the CDR3 is TGCAGTGCTAGAGGGCGAAAAACTTTGCGCCACGAGCAGTACTTC.